This T cell receptor (beta chain) was sequenced during a study of regulatory T cells in long-lasting Graves disease. Through Arm-PCR of CDR3 regions and iRepertoire HTBI primers, TCR beta libraries were built. From the multiplex PCR reads, TCRdb called clonotypes with MiXCR, one entry per CDR3 protein. This sample yields some 470,000 distinct CDR3 sequences, of which about 22% are seen a single time; roughly 6.9% belongs to the top ten. Study observations and caveats: Persistent Graves' patients showed less TCR diversity than newly diagnosed patients showed. Favored gene segments in persistent disease were TRBV28, TRBJ1-2 and TRBJ2-5.

Germline values: CDR1 MNHEY, CDR2 SVGEGT. This CDR3 comprises 12 residues. With 8 bases removed from V and 4 bases from J, the gap between germline ends came to 6 bases. Time point noted: persistent/refractory GD, antithyroid drugs over 5 years with positive TRAb. From PBMCs, RNA was extracted and then used to make the TCR library. This clonotype occurred many times. Antigen unknown. The V call is TRBV6-2 or TRBV6-3, the J call TRBJ1-6; D is uncertain. This clonotype was sampled from a female donor with Graves disease. The material was peripheral blood mononuclear cells (PBMCs), obtained when the disease was refractory, from a patient treated with antithyroid drugs. CDR3 region: CASGQYNSPLHF. CDR3 sequence (DNA): TGTGCCAGCGGGCAATATAATTCACCCCTCCACTTT.